The 4 T cell receptor beta chains given below trace back to one sample, sequenced in a study of cytomegalovirus exposure and HLA in healthy donors. PCR used 60 Vbeta primers and 13 Jbeta primers. The repertoire was sequenced with immunoSEQ multiplex PCR; TCRdb's copy has only in-frame clones and lacks some. The sample includes about 210,000 clones, approximately 84% of them seen just once. Sequenced material: PBMCs. These receptors were obtained from a girl aged 2-10 years in good health and CMV-seronegative.

This chain joins TRBV27 and TRBJ2-7; 9 bases fit TRBD2. V trimming: 7 bases; J trimming: 4 bases; junction bases outside the gene matches: 8. The CDR3 is made up of 14 amino acids. Germline CDR1 and CDR2: MNHEY and SMNVEV (reference sequence). CDR3 sequence (DNA): TGTGCCAGCATGCAGAGTAGCGGGAGTTACGAGCAGTACTTC. Protein: CASMQSSGSYEQYF.

J is TRBJ1-5 and V is TRBV29-1; 8 bases agree with TRBD1. The V gene's germline CDR1 is SQVTM and CDR2 ANQGSEA. V lost 4 bases to trimming and J lost 0 bases; unmatched junction nucleotides: 5. There are 15 residues in the CDR3. The CDR3 nucleotides are TGCAGCGTTGCCGGGACAGGAGATAGCAATCAGCCCCAGCATTTT. Its protein product is CSVAGTGDSNQPQHF.

The chain combines TRBV18 with TRBJ1-2; a possible D gene is TRBD1 (6 bases). Deletions cut 3 bases from V and 0 bases from J, with 11 bases between. Germline CDR1 and CDR2: KGHSH and LQKENI. The CDR3 has 15 residues. Here the CDR3 reads CASSPPGHANYGYTF. In nucleotides, the CDR3 is TGTGCCAGCTCACCTCCGGGACACGCTAACTATGGCTACACCTTC. Based on the CDR3 plus reference TRBV18 and TRBJ1-2, the full variable domain is NAGVMQNPRHLVRRRGQEARLRCSPMKGHSHVYWYRQLPEEGLKFMVYLQKENIIDESGMPKERFSAEFPKEGPSILRIQQVVRGDSAAYFCASSPPGHANYGYTFGSGTRLTVV.

The chain combines TRBV11-2 with TRBJ2-7; 8 positions agree with TRBD2. In germline, CDR1 is SGHAT, CDR2 FQNNGV. The CDR3 has 12 residues. The ends lost 8 bases at V and 5 bases at J; junction bases unmatched: 5. This chain's CDR3 is CASLSGGDEQYF. The CDR3 nucleotides are TGTGCCAGCCTCTCCGGGGGGGACGAGCAGTACTTC. Supplemented by reference TRBV11-2 and TRBJ2-7, the full variable domain reads EAGVAQSPRYKIIEKRQSVAFWCNPISGHATLYWYQQILGQGPKLLIQFQNNGVVDDSQLPKDRFSAERLKGVDSTLKIQPAKLEDSAVYLCASLSGGDEQYFGPGTRLTVT.